The clone carrying this T cell receptor beta chain was recorded many times. Antigen unknown. The data belong to a study of T cells in Graves' hyperthyroidism and ophthalmopathy. RNA transcripts served as the template for amplifying TCR beta CDR3 regions. HTBI primers were the set used in a first-round RT-PCR of the TCR CDR3. TCRdb re-analysed the multiplex PCR reads in MiXCR, keeping a single row per CDR3 protein. The table includes some 400,000 distinct CDR3 sequences, roughly 13% detected once. Criteria for exclusion of patients were uncontrolled infection, other autoimmune disease, pregnancy or lactation. Diagnostic decisions used clinical symptoms, serum thyroxine and TRAb, thyroid ultrasound and orbital computed tomography. V was shortened by 1 base and J by 8 bases, with 11 bases between the two germline ends. The CDR3 spans 13 residues. The germline CDR1 and CDR2 sequences are LGHDT and YNNKEL (reference sequence).

Points from the study as a whole: Most thyroid clonotypes expanded above 0.001 were also detected in blood.

The gene calls are TRBV3-1 and TRBJ1-2, with D possibly matching TRBD1 (5 bases). Sequencing used blood. This sequence was found in a man younger than 40 with Graves' hyperthyroidism that later progressed to Graves' ophthalmopathy. The CDR3 nucleotides read TGTGCCAGCAGCCAAGCAACAGGAGGAGGCTACACCTTC. This sequence encodes CASSQATGGGYTF.